This TCR beta chain was profiled in a study of blood T cell repertoires in COVID-19. The repertoire was sequenced with immunoSEQ multiplex PCR; TCRdb's copy has only in-frame clones and lacks some. The sample comprises 35,000 to 55,000 clones, about nine tenths of which are singletons, and 4.5% to 5% rests with the top ten. Germline V gene data show CDR1 as MNHNY and CDR2 as SVGAGI (reference sequence). This CDR3 has 15 amino acids. V was shortened by 5 bases and J by 4 bases, with 16 bases between the two germline ends. Material for sequencing was peripheral blood. The clonotype was recovered from a human donor in a cohort sampled during active COVID-19. The chain combines TRBV6-6 with TRBJ2-3, with D possibly matching TRBD1 (7 bases). The CDR3 DNA follows: TGTGCCAGCAGTCCCAGGGGGGTCGTGGCAGATACGCAGTATTTT. Translating gives CASSPRGVVADTQYF.